What follows is one TCR beta chain and its context. This sample was taken from a study of blood T cell repertoires in COVID-19. Study overall: COVID-19 samples from acute and convalescent phases originated in the United States, Italy and Spain. T cells, B-cell-depleted T cells, or PBMCs supplied cDNA or gDNA.

Per the original methods: Using reference gene primer amplification, nucleated cell counts were estimated. The protocol was immunoSEQ multiplex PCR, while the TCRdb copy is restricted to in-frame clones and leaves out a portion. V, J and clone size were drawn from that table, and D and trimming were deduced from the DNA. The sample contains more than 200,000 clones, 82% of which appear only once. The CDR3 is 16 residues long. From germline, CDR1 is MGHRA and CDR2 YSYEKL. J lost 4 bases, V lost 0 bases, and 2 bases had no gene match. The sequence was obtained from a woman of 80 years or more with COVID-19, enrolled during active disease. The V and J genes are TRBV4-1 and TRBJ2-2, with 10 bases matching TRBD1. The specimen sequenced was peripheral blood. The CDR3 spells CASSQDDRGPTGELFF. Written as DNA, the CDR3 is TGCGCCAGCAGCCAAGATGACAGGGGGCCCACCGGGGAGCTGTTTTTT.